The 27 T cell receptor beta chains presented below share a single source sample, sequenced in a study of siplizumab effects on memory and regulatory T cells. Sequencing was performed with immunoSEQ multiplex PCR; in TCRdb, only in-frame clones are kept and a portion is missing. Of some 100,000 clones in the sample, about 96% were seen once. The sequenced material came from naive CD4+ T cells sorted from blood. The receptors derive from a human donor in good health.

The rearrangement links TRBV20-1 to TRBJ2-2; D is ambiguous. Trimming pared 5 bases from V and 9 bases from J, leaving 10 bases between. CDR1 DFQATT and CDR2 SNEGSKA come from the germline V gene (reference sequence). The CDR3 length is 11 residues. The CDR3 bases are TGCAGTGCTGAGAAAACCAGGGAGCTGTTTTTT. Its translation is CSAEKTRELFF.

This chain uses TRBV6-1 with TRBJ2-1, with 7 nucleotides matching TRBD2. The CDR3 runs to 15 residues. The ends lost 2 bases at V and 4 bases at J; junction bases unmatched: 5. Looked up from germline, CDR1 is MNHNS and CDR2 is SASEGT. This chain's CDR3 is CASSERWGGYNEQFF. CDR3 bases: TGTGCCAGCAGTGAAAGGTGGGGGGGTTACAATGAGCAGTTCTTC.

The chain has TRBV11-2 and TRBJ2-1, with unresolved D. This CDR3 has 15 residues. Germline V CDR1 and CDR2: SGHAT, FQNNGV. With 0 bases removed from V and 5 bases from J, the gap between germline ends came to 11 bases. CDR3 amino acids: CASSLDNLLHNEQFF. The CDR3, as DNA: TGTGCCAGCAGCTTAGATAATTTGTTACACAATGAGCAGTTCTTC.

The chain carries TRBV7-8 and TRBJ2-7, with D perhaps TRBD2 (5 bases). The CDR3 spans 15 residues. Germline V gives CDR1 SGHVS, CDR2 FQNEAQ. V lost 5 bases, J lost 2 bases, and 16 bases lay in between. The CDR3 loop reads CASSPHRTVAYEQYF. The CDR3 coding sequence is TGTGCCAGCAGCCCCCACCGGACTGTAGCCTACGAGCAGTACTTC. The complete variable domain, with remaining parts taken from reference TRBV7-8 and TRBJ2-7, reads GAGVSQSPRYKVAKRGQDVALRCDPISGHVSLFWYQQALGQGPEFLTYFQNEAQLDKSGLPSDRFFAERPEGSVSTLKIQRTQQEDSAVYLCASSPHRTVAYEQYFGPGTRLTVT.

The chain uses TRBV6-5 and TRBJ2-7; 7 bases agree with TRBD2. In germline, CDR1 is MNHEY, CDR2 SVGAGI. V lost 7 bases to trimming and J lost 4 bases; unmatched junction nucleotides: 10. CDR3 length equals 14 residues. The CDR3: CASTGERGPYEQYF. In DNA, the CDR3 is TGTGCCAGCACGGGCGAGCGGGGACCTTACGAGCAGTACTTC.

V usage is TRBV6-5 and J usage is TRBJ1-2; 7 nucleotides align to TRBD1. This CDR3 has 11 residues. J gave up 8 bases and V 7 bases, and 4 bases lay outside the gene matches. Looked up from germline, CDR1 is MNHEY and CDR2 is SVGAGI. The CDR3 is CASTQGRGYTF. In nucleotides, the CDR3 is TGTGCCAGCACACAGGGGCGAGGCTACACCTTC.

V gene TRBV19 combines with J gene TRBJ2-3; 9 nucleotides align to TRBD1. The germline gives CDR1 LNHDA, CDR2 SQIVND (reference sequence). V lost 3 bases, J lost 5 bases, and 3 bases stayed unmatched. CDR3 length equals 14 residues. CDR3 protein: CASSIWTGVDTQYF. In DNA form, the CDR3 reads TGTGCCAGTAGTATCTGGACAGGGGTAGATACGCAGTATTTT.

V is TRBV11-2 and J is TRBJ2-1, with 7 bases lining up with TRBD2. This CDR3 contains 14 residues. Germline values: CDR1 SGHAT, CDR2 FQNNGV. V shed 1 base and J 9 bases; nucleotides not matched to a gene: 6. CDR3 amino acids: CASSLAGTNGEQFF. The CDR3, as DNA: TGTGCCAGCAGCTTAGCCGGGACTAATGGTGAGCAGTTCTTC.

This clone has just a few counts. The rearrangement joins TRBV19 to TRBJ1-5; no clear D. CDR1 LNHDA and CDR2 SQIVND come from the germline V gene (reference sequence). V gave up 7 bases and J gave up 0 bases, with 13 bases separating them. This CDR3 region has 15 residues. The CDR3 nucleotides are TGTGCCAGTACCTATGCGAGGCTTAGCAATCAGCCCCAGCATTTT. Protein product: CASTYARLSNQPQHF.

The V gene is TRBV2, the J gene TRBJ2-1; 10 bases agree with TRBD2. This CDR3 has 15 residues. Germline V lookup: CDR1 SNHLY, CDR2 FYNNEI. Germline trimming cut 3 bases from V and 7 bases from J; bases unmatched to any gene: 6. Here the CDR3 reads CASSDRTSGSNEQFF. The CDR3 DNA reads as TGTGCCAGCAGTGACCGGACTAGCGGTTCGAATGAGCAGTTCTTC.

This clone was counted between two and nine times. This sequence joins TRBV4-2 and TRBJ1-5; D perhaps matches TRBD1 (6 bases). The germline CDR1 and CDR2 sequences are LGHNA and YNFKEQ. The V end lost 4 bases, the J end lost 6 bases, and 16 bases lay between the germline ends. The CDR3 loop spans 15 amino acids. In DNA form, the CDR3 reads TGTGCCAGCAGCCGAGGACAGAGGGATGGTCAGCCCCAGCATTTT. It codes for CASSRGQRDGQPQHF.

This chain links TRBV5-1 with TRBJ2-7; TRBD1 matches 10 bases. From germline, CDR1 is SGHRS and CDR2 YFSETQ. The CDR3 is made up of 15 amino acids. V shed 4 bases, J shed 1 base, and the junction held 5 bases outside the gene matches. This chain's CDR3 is CASSQGQGRSYEQYF. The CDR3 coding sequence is TGCGCCAGCAGCCAGGGACAGGGGCGATCCTACGAGCAGTACTTC.

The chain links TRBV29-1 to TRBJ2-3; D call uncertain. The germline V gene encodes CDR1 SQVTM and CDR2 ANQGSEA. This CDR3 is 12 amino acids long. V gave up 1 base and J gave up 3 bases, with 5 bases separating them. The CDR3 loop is CSVEAATDTQYF. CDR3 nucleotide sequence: TGCAGCGTTGAAGCAGCGACAGATACGCAGTATTTT.

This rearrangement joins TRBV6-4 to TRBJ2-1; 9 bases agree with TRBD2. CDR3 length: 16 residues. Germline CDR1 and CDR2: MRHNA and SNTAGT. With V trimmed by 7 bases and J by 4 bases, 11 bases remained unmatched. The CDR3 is CASTTTRGGRYNEQFF. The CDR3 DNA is TGTGCCAGCACCACGACGCGGGGGGGCCGGTACAATGAGCAGTTCTTC.

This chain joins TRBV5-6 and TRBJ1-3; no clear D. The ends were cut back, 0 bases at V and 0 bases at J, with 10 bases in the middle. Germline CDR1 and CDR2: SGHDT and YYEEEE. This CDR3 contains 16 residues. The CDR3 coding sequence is TGTGCCAGCAGCTTGGGAGGGATGATCTCTGGAAACACCATATATTTT. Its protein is CASSLGGMISGNTIYF.

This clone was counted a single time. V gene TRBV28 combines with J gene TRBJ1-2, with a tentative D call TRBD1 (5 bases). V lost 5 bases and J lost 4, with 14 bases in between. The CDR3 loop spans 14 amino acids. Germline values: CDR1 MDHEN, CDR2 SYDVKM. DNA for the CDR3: TGTGCCAGCAGTCCGCCGGGACCTCCCTATGGCTACACCTTC. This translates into CASSPPGPPYGYTF.

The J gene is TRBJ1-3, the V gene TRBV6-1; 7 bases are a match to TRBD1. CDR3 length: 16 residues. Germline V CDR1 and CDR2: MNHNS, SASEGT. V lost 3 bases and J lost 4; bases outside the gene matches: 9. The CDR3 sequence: CASSERPGQVGNTIYF. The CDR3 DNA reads TGTGCCAGCAGTGAGAGACCCGGACAGGTCGGAAACACCATATATTTT.

The CDR3 is CASSTQPNQPQHF. The CDR3 DNA reads TGTGCCAGCAGTACCCAGCCTAATCAGCCCCAGCATTTT. The chain is built from TRBV7-2 and TRBJ1-5; D remains ambiguous. CDR3 length equals 13 residues. CDR1 and CDR2 (germline): SGHTA, FQGNSA. V lost 6 bases and J lost 4, with 10 bases in between.

CDR3 in amino acids: CSVVGLQETQYF. CDR3 in DNA: TGCAGCGTTGTGGGACTCCAAGAGACCCAGTACTTC. The chain links TRBV29-1 to TRBJ2-5, with D perhaps matching TRBD2 (6 bases). CDR3 length equals 12 residues. V was clipped by 4 bases and J by 1 base, with 7 bases between them. CDR1 and CDR2 (germline): SQVTM, ANQGSEA.

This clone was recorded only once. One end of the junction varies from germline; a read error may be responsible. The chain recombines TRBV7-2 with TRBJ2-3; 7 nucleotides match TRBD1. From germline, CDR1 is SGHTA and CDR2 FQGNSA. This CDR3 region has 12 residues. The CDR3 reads CASSLDQGDSSF. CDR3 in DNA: TGTGCCAGCAGCTTAGACCAGGGGGATTCGAGTTTT.

CDR3 loop: CASSRGHKETQYF. CDR3 nucleotide sequence: TGTGCCAGCTCTCGGGGTCACAAAGAGACCCAGTACTTC. The V and J genes are TRBV7-7 and TRBJ2-5; a possible D gene is TRBD2 (5 bases). CDR1 and CDR2 from the germline V gene are SSHAT and FNYEAQ (reference sequence). Trimming cost V 8 bases and J 3 bases, with 13 bases left between them. The CDR3 consists of 13 residues. Full variable domain (rest looked up from reference TRBV7-7 and TRBJ2-5): GAGVSQSPRYKVTKRGQDVTLRCDPISSHATLYWYQQALGQGPEFLTYFNYEAQPDKSGLPSDRFSAERPEGSISTLTIQRTEQRDSAMYRCASSRGHKETQYFGPGTRLLVL.

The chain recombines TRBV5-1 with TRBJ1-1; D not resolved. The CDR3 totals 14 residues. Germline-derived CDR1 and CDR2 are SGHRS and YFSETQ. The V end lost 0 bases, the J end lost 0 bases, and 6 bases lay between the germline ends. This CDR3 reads CASSLVAVNTEAFF. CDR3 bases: TGCGCCAGCAGCTTGGTGGCGGTGAACACTGAAGCTTTCTTT.

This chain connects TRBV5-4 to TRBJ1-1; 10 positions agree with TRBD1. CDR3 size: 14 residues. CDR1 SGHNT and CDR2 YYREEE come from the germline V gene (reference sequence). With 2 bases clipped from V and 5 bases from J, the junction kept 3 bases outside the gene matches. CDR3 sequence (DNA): TGTGCCAGCAGCTTTCGACAGGGGGCGACTGAAGCTTTCTTT. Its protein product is CASSFRQGATEAFF.

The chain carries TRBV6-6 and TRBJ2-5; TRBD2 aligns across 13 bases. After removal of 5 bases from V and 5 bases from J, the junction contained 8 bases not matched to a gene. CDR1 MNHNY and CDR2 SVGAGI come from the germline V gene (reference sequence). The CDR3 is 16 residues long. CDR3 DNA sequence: TGTGCCAGCAGTCCCGGGACTAGCGGGGCCTTCGAGACCCAGTACTTC. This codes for CASSPGTSGAFETQYF.

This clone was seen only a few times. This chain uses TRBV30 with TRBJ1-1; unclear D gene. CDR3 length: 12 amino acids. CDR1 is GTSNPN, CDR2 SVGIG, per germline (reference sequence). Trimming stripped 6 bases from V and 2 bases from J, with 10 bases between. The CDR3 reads CACGRVNTEAFF. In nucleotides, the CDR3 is TGTGCCTGCGGGCGGGTTAACACTGAAGCTTTCTTT.

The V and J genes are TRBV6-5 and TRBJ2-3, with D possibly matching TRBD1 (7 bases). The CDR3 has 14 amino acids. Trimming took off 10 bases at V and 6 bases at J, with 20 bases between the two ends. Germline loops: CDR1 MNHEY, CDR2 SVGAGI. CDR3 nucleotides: TGTGCCACCTACAGGGGTGGAGGGGGGGATACGCAGTATTTT. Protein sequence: CATYRGGGGDTQYF.

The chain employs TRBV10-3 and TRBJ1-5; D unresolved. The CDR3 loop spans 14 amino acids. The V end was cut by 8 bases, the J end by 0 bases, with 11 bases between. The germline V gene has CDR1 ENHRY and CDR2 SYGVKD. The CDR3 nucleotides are TGTGCCATCGGGCAGGACTATAGCAATCAGCCCCAGCATTTT. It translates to CAIGQDYSNQPQHF.